Listed here are 9 T cell receptor beta chains from one sample, sequenced in a study of OX40 agonist ivuxolimab in advanced cancers. The protocol was immunoSEQ multiplex PCR, while the TCRdb copy is restricted to in-frame clones and leaves out a portion. Counted here are over 70,000 clones, roughly 89% occurring once; the ten biggest clones make up about 0.2%. The sequences come from CD4+ or CD8+ T cells sorted from blood, collected in a trial of the OX40 agonist ivuxolimab. These receptors all stem from an adult with an advanced solid tumor such as melanoma, head and neck, liver or kidney cancer.

The chain links TRBV5-1 to TRBJ1-1; 7 bases line up with TRBD1. V dropped 3 bases and J dropped 5; count of bases not matched to a gene: 7. Germline V gene data show CDR1 as SGHRS and CDR2 as YFSETQ. The CDR3 has 14 residues. The CDR3 is CASSSQGGGTEAFF. CDR3 DNA sequence: TGCGCCAGCAGCTCCCAAGGGGGCGGTACTGAAGCTTTCTTT.

The rearrangement uses TRBV5-1 and TRBJ2-6; D is perhaps TRBD1 (5 bases). The germline V gene has CDR1 SGHRS and CDR2 YFSETQ. Trimming pared 4 bases from V and 4 bases from J, leaving 15 bases between. The CDR3 extends over 16 amino acids. The CDR3 protein is CASSEDTNAGANVLTF. CDR3 DNA: TGCGCCAGCAGCGAGGACACAAACGCCGGGGCCAACGTCCTGACTTTC.

The J gene is TRBJ1-2, the V gene TRBV5-6; D is ambiguous. The CDR3 has 15 residues. Looked up from germline, CDR1 is SGHDT and CDR2 is YYEEEE. V lost 0 bases and J lost 4, with 13 bases in between. CDR3 in amino acids: CASSLAYRGLYGYTF. As DNA, the CDR3 is TGTGCCAGCAGCTTGGCATACCGAGGCCTCTATGGCTACACCTTC.

This chain uses TRBV5-4 with TRBJ1-1, with D perhaps matching TRBD1 (5 bases). The CDR3 totals 14 residues. Germline V gene data show CDR1 as SGHNT and CDR2 as YYREEE (reference sequence). The germline V and J ends were trimmed by 0 bases and 1 base, with 7 bases remaining between them. The CDR3 DNA reads TGTGCCAGCAGCTTGGGAGACAGGAACACTGAAGCTTTCTTT. It specifies CASSLGDRNTEAFF.

The J gene is TRBJ2-7, the V gene TRBV7-2, with D uncertain. The CDR3 is 16 amino acids. V lost 2 bases and J 2 bases, leaving 16 bases between the germline ends. Germline lookup yields CDR1 SGHTA and CDR2 FQGNSA. Here the CDR3 DNA reads TGTGCCAGCAGCTTAAGTACTGGCGGAAGTCCCTACGAGCAGTACTTC. Protein product: CASSLSTGGSPYEQYF.

The chain recombines TRBV5-6 with TRBJ1-1; 10 positions agree with TRBD1. The junction had 2 bases not matched to a gene; V was cut back by 2 bases and J by 10 bases. CDR3 length equals 12 residues. Looked up from germline, CDR1 is SGHDT and CDR2 is YYEEEE. The CDR3 DNA is TGTGCCAGCAGCTTCTGGGACAGGGGAGCTTTCTTT. This encodes CASSFWDRGAFF.

This chain joins TRBV5-1 and TRBJ2-7; tentatively, D is TRBD2 (5 bases). V lost 0 bases, J lost 2 bases, and 6 bases lay in between. Looked up from germline, CDR1 is SGHRS and CDR2 is YFSETQ. This CDR3 is built from 13 residues. In DNA form, the CDR3 reads TGCGCCAGCAGCTTGGCGGGAACCTACGAGCAGTACGTC. Amino acids: CASSLAGTYEQYV.

The chain links TRBV28 to TRBJ1-5; possible D gene TRBD1, 6 bases. The ends were cut back, 7 bases at V and 3 bases at J, with 19 bases in the middle. The CDR3 spans 16 residues. The germline CDR1 and CDR2 sequences are MDHEN and SYDVKM. Here the CDR3 reads CASNSPIGQNNQPQHF. The CDR3 coding sequence is TGTGCCAGCAACTCACCCATCGGACAGAACAATCAGCCCCAGCATTTT.

This chain joins TRBV7-2 and TRBJ1-1; D is unclear. The ends were cut back, 2 bases at V and 5 bases at J, with 9 bases in the middle. CDR1 and CDR2 from the germline V gene are SGHTA and FQGNSA. The CDR3 spans 13 residues. The CDR3 loop is CASSLRVGTEAFF. In DNA, the CDR3 is TGTGCCAGCAGCTTAAGGGTTGGTACTGAAGCTTTCTTT.